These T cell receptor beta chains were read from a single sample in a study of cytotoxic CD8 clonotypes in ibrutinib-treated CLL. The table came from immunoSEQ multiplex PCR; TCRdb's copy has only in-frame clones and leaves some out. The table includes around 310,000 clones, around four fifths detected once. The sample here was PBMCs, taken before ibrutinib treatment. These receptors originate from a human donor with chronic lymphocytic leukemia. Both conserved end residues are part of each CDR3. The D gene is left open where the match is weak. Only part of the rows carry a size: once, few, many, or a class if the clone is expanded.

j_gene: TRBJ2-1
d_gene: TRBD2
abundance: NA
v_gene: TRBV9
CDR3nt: TGTGCCAGCAGCCTCGGGACTAGCGGGAGGGCCAGGAACAATGAGCAGTTCTTC
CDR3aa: CASSLGTSGRARNNEQFF

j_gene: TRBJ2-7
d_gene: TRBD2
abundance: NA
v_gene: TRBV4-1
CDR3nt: TGCGCCAGCAGCCAAACTTCACAGACTAGCGGACTATACGAGCAGTACTTC
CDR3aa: CASSQTSQTSGLYEQYF

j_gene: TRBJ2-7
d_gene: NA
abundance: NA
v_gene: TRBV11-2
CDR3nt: TGTGCCAGCAGCTTAGGGAGTGGGGTACGCGGCGACGAGCAGTACTTC
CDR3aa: CASSLGSGVRGDEQYF

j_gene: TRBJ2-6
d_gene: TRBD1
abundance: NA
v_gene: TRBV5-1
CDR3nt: TGCGCCAGCAGCTTCGCCGGGACAGGGACTTTTGGGGCCAACGTCCTGACTTTC
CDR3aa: CASSFAGTGTFGANVLTF

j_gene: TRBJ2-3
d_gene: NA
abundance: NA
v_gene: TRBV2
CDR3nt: TGTGCCAGCAGACGAGCCGTGGTTTCTTCCTCGGGGCGGTATTTT
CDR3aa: CASRRAVVSSSGRYF

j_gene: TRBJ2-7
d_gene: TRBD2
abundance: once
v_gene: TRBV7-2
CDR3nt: TGTGCCAGCAGCTTAGAACTAGCGGGAGACGAGCAGTACTTC
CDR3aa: CASSLELAGDEQYF

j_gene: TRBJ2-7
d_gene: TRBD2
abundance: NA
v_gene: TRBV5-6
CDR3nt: TGTGCCAGCAGCTTGAGTTCCAGCGGGAGTCCCGAGCAGTACTTC
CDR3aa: CASSLSSSGSPEQYF

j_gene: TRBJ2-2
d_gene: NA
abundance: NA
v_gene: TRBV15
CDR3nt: TGTGCCACCAGCACCAGGATGGGCACCGGGGAGCTGTTTTTT
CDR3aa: CATSTRMGTGELFF

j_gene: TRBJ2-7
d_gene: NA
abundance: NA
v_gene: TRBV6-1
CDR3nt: TGTGCCAGCAGCGGGTGGAGGACAGACGAGCAGTACTTC
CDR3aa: CASSGWRTDEQYF

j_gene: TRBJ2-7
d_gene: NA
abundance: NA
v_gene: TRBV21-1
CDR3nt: TGTGCCAGCAGCAAATTGGGTGAGGGGAAAAGCTCCTACGAGCAGTACTTC
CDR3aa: CASSKLGEGKSSYEQYF

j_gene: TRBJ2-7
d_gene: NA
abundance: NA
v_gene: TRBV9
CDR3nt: TGTGCCAGCAGCGTAGGACTAGTCGGCAGCGAGCAGTACTTC
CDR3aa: CASSVGLVGSEQYF

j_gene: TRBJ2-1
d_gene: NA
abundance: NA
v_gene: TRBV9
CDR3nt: TGTGCCAGCAGCGTAAATGCAGGTAATGAGCAGTTCTTC
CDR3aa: CASSVNAGNEQFF

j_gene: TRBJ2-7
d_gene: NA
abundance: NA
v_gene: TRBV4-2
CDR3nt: TGTGCCAGCAGCCAGGTGTCGGGAACCTACGAGCAGTACTTC
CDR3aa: CASSQVSGTYEQYF

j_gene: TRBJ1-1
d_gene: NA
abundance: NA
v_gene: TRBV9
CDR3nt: TGTGCCAGCAGCGTAGACCCGGGGTCTGGCACTGAAGCTTTCTTT
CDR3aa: CASSVDPGSGTEAFF

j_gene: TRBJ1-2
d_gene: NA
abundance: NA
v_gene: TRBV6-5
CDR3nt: TGTGCCAGCAGTTCCCTTGGGACCGCAATCTATGGCTACACCTTC
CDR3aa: CASSSLGTAIYGYTF

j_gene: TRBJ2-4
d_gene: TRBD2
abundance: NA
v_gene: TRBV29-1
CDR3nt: TGCAGCGTTGCTACTAGCGGGTTCAACATTCAGTACTTC
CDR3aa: CSVATSGFNIQYF

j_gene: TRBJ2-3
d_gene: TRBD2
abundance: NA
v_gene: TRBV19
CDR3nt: TGTGCCAGTAGTATGTGGGGGAGGACTAGCGGACTGAGCACAGATACGCAGTATTTT
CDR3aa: CASSMWGRTSGLSTDTQYF

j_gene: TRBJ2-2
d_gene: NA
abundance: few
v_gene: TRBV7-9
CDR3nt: TGTGCCAGCAGCCGATTCGGGGCGGGGGAGCTGTTTTTT
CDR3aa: CASSRFGAGELFF

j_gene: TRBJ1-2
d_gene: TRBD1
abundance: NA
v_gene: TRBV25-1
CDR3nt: TGTGCCACCACAGGGGGCGTCTTTGGCTACACCTTC
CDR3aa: CATTGGVFGYTF

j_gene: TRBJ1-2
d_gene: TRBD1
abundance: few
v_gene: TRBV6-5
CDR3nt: TGTGCCAGCAGTTACATTCTCCGGGACAGAGATGGCTACACCTTC
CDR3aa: CASSYILRDRDGYTF

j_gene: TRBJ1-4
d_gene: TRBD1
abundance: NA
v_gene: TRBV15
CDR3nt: TGTGCCACCAGCAGACAGGGGGGCACTAATGAAAAACTGTTTTTT
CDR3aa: CATSRQGGTNEKLFF

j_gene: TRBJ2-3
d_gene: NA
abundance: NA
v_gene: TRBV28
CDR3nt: TGTGCCAGCAGTGGAGACTATCGGTTAGATACGCAGTATTTT
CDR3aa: CASSGDYRLDTQYF

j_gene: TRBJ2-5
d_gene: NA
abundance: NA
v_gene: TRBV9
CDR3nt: TGTGCCAGCAGCCCAAGGGACATACTTACCCAGTACTTC
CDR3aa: CASSPRDILTQYF

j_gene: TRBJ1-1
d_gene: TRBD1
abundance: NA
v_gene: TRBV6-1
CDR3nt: TGTGCCAGCAGTGTGACAGGGATGGAGAACACTGAAGCTTTCTTT
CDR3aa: CASSVTGMENTEAFF

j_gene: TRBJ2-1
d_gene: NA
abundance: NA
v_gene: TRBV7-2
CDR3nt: TGTGCCAGCAGCTTAGTAATATTAGCCGTTCTTTACAATGAGCAGTTCTTC
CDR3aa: CASSLVILAVLYNEQFF

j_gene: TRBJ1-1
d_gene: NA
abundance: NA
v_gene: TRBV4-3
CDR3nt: TGCGCCAGCAGCCAAGATAGTGTCGGCACTGAAGCTTTCTTT
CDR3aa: CASSQDSVGTEAFF

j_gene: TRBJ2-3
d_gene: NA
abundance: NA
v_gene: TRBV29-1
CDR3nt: TGCAGCGTTGACGCCCTCCGGCCCCATTCCGATACGCAGTATTTT
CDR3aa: CSVDALRPHSDTQYF

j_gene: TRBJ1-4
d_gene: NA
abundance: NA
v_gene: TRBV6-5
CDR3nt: TGTGCCAGCAGCTGGAATGAAAAACTGTTTTTT
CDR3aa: CASSWNEKLFF

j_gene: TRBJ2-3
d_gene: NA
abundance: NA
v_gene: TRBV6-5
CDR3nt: TGTGCCAGCAGTTACTCTAGCTTTTGGACAGATACGCAGTATTTT
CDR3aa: CASSYSSFWTDTQYF

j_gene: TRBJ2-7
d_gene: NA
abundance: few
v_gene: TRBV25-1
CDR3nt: TGTGCCAGCAGTTCTGGGGACGAGCAGTACTTC
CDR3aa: CASSSGDEQYF

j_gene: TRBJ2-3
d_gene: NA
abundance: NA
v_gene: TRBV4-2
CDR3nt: TGTGCCAGCAGCCTGGGGGATAGCACAGATACGCAGTATTTT
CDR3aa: CASSLGDSTDTQYF

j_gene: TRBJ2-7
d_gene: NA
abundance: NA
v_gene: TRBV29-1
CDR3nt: TGCAGCGTTGAACTCGGAGGGTACGAGCAGTACTTC
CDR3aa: CSVELGGYEQYF

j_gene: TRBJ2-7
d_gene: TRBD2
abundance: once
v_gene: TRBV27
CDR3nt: TGTGCCAGCAGTTCTACTGGGAGCGGGAGGTCCTACGAGCAGTACTTC
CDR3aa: CASSSTGSGRSYEQYF

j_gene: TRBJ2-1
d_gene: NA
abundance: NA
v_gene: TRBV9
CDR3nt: TGTGCCAGCAGCGTACAGGGACCCTACAATGAGCAGTTCTTC
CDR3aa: CASSVQGPYNEQFF

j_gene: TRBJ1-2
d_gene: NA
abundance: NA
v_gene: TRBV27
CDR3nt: TGTGCCAGCAGTACTCAGGGGCCAAACTATGGCTACACCTTC
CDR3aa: CASSTQGPNYGYTF

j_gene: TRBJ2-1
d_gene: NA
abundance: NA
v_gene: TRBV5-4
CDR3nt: TGTGCCAGCAGCCAAAAAGGCTCCGGGCAGGGCCGCTACAATGAGCAGTTCTTC
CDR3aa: CASSQKGSGQGRYNEQFF

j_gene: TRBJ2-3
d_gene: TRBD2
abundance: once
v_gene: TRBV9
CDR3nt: TGTGCCAGCAGCGTAGCACTAGCGGATAACACAGATACGCAGTATTTT
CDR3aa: CASSVALADNTDTQYF

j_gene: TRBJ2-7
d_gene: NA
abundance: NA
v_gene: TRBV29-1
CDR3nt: TGCAGCGTTGAGGTGGAGGGACCCTACGAGCAGTACTTC
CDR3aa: CSVEVEGPYEQYF

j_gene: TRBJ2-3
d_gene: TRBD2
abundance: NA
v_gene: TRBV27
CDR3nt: TGTGCCAGCAGTCAGGGACTAGCGGGAGTAACAGATACGCAGTATTTT
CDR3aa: CASSQGLAGVTDTQYF

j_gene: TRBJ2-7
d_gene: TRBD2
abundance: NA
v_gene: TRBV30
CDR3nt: TGTGCCTGGAGTGTACTAGCGGGGTCCTACGAGCAGTACTTC
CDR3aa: CAWSVLAGSYEQYF

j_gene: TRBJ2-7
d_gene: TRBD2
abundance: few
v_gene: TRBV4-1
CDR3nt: TGCGCCAGCAGCCGATCCGGACTAGCTTTCTACGAGCAGTACTTC
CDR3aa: CASSRSGLAFYEQYF

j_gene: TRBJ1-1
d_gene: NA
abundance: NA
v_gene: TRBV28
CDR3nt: TGTGCCAGCAGTTTATATAGCAGGACAGTGTACACTGAAGCTTTCTTT
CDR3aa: CASSLYSRTVYTEAFF

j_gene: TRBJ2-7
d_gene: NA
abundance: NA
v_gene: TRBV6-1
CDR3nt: TGTGCCAGCAGTGAAGAGGCGCGCGAACTTGGATACGAGCAGTACTTC
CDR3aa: CASSEEARELGYEQYF

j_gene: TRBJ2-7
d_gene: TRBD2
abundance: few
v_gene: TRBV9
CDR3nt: TGTGCCAGCAGCGTAGGACTAGCGGGCTACGAGCAGTACTTC
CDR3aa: CASSVGLAGYEQYF

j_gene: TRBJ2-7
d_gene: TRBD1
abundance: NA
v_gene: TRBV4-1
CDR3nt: TGCGCCAGCAGCCAAGAGACTGGACAGGGGTCCTACGAGCAGTACTTC
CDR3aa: CASSQETGQGSYEQYF

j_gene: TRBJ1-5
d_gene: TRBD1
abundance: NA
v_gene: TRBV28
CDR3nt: TGTGCCAGCAGTTTGACAGGGCATCAGCCCCAGCATTTT
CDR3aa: CASSLTGHQPQHF

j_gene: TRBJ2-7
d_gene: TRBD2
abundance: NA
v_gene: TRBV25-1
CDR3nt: TGTGCCAGCAGTGACTCGGCGGGAGGGCCCGAGCAGTACTTC
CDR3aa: CASSDSAGGPEQYF

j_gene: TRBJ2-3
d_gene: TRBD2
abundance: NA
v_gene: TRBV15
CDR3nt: TGTGCCACCAGCAGACCAGGACTAGTTAAAGATACGCAGTATTTT
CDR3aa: CATSRPGLVKDTQYF

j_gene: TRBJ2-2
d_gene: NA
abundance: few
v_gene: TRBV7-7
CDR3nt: TGTGCTAGCAGCTACCATCTCCCCGGGGCGACCGGGGAGCTGTTTTTT
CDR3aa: CASSYHLPGATGELFF

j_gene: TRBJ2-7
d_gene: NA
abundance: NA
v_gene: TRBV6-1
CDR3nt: TGTGCCAGCAGTGGGCTCGGGACCGAATACGAGCAGTACTTC
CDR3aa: CASSGLGTEYEQYF

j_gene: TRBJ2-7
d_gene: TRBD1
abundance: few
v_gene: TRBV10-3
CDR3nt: TGTGCCATCAGTGATCGGGACAGGGGCTACGAGCAGTACTTC
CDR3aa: CAISDRDRGYEQYF

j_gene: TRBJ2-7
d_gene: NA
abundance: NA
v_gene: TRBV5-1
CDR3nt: TGCGCCAGCAGCGGAGCTGTTCACTACGAGCAGTACTTC
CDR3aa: CASSGAVHYEQYF

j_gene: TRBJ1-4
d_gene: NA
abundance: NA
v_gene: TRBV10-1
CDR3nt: TGCGCCAGCAGTGAATGTGAGTATAATGAAAAACTGTTTTTT
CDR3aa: CASSECEYNEKLFF

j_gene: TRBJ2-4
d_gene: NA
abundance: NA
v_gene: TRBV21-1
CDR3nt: TGTGCCAGCAGCAAAGGTAGGCCTAGCGGGAGGTCATTCCTAGCCAAAAACATTCAGTACTTC
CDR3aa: CASSKGRPSGRSFLAKNIQYF

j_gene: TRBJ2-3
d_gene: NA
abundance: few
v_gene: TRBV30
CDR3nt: TGTGCCTGGCTCATCAGTAGCGGATACACAGATACGCAGTATTTT
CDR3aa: CAWLISSGYTDTQYF